This entry lists 23 T cell receptor beta chains sequenced from one sample in a study of Graves' ophthalmopathy and Graves' hyperthyroidism (dated by TCRdb to the late 2010s). Instrument used: Illumina HiSeq 2000. For repertoire sequencing, the TCR beta CDR3 regions were amplified from RNA transcripts. The first round was an RT-PCR using HTBI primers with the Qiagen OneStep RT-PCR kit, and this first round was followed by a second-round multiplex PCR, then size selection and purification. Through fastp at Q25 and MiXCR, TCRdb rebuilt clones from the public reads, retaining in-frame beta chains. A single entry per CDR3 protein holds the most common genes and DNA from its merged rows. Within this sample are about 220,000 distinct CDR3 sequences, with about 22% of them counted one time only. The ten most abundant clones make up roughly 40% of the sample. Specimen: peripheral blood. All receptors come from a woman between 50 and 59 years old with Graves' ophthalmopathy. Donor details come from another sample of the same person, matched by shared clones.

This clonotype was detected only a few times. The chain combines TRBV3-1 with TRBJ2-7; 11 bases match TRBD2. This CDR3 spans 16 amino acids. CDR1 is LGHDT, CDR2 YNNKEL, per germline (reference sequence). J lost 4 bases, V lost 1 base, and 6 bases had no gene match. CDR3 in DNA: TGTGCCAGCAGCCAAGCGCCCACTAGCGGGAGATACGAGCAGTACTTC. Protein sequence: CASSQAPTSGRYEQYF.

This clonotype was observed many times. The chain has TRBV29-1 and TRBJ1-5; 7 positions match TRBD1. V shed 6 bases, J shed 7 bases, and the junction held 6 bases outside the gene matches. The CDR3 runs 12 residues. Germline assignment: CDR1 SQVTM and CDR2 ANQGSEA. The CDR3 sequence is CSVGQNDQPQHF. In nucleotides, the CDR3 is TGCAGCGTGGGACAGAATGACCAGCCCCAGCATTTT.

The chain uses TRBV6-1 and TRBJ1-1; a possible D gene is TRBD1 (6 bases). Trimming cost V 7 bases and J 3 bases, with 12 bases left between them. Per germline, CDR1 MNHNS and CDR2 SASEGT. The CDR3 covers 13 residues. The CDR3 coding sequence is TGTGCCAGCACCAGGGGAGGAGACACTGAAGCTTTCTTT. Its protein is CASTRGGDTEAFF.

This clonotype was detected many times. The V gene is TRBV12-3 or TRBV12-4, the J gene TRBJ2-7, with 8 bases fitting TRBD2. The V gene end was trimmed by 3 bases and the J gene end by 3 bases; junction bases not matched to a gene: 13. CDR3 length equals 17 residues. Here the CDR3 DNA reads TGTGCCAGCAGTTTTACCAGCGGGAGCATCCTAAGCTACGAGCAGTACTTC. Translating it yields CASSFTSGSILSYEQYF.

This clonotype appeared many times. V gene TRBV28 combines with J gene TRBJ1-2, with D perhaps matching TRBD1 (5 bases). CDR3 length: 13 amino acids. Trimming took 7 bases from V and 3 from J, leaving 12 bases between them. The germline V gene has CDR1 MDHEN and CDR2 SYDVKM. The CDR3 nucleotides read TGTGCCAGCAAGGAAGGAGGGGACTATGGCTACACCTTC. It codes for CASKEGGDYGYTF.

V usage is TRBV7-8 and J usage is TRBJ2-2; 7 bases line up with TRBD1. The germline gives CDR1 SGHVS, CDR2 FQNEAQ. The ends lost 5 bases at V and 6 bases at J; junction bases unmatched: 12. This CDR3 comprises 16 residues. CDR3 region: CASSAHGQVGAGELFF. The DNA for the CDR3 is TGTGCCAGCAGCGCCCACGGACAGGTTGGAGCCGGGGAGCTGTTTTTT.

This clonotype was seen many times. The V and J genes are TRBV20-1 and TRBJ1-1; D gene unclear. Between the trimmed V and J ends, which lost 6 bases and 1 base, there was a span of 12 bases. The CDR3 is 13 amino acids. Germline V lookup: CDR1 DFQATT, CDR2 SNEGSKA (reference sequence). In DNA form, the CDR3 reads TGCAGTGCCCCCCTGGAGACGAACACTGAAGCTTTCTTT. Translation gives CSAPLETNTEAFF.

This clonotype was recorded many times. The gene calls are TRBV25-1 and TRBJ1-1; 12 bases map to TRBD1. The CDR3 is 14 amino acids. Germline loops: CDR1 MGHDK, CDR2 SYGVNS. The ends lost 10 bases at V and 9 bases at J; junction bases unmatched: 12. CDR3 loop: CATRERDRGRKAFF. CDR3 sequence (DNA): TGTGCCACCCGCGAACGGGACAGGGGGCGTAAAGCTTTCTTT. The complete variable domain, with remaining parts taken from reference TRBV25-1 and TRBJ1-1, reads EADIYQTPRYLVIGTGKKITLECSQTMGHDKMYWYQQDPGMELHLIHYSYGVNSTEKGDLSSESTVSRIRTEHFPLTLESARPSHTSQYLCATRERDRGRKAFFGQGTRLTVV.

The chain joins TRBV29-1 to TRBJ2-7; 13 bases fit TRBD2. This CDR3 comprises 15 residues. V lost 1 base to trimming and J lost 5 bases; unmatched junction nucleotides: 5. CDR1 is SQVTM, CDR2 ANQGSEA, per germline. CDR3 in amino acids: CSVEATSGRMNEQYF. CDR3 nucleotides: TGCAGCGTTGAAGCGACTAGCGGGAGGATGAACGAGCAGTACTTC.

This chain joins TRBV28 and TRBJ2-7; TRBD2 matches 11 bases. Trimming removed 4 bases from V and 8 bases from J; junction bases left unmatched: 10. The CDR3 sequence is 15 residues long. Germline CDR1 MDHEN, CDR2 SYDVKM. CDR3 amino acids: CASSSTSGSLSKQYF. DNA of the CDR3: TGTGCCAGCAGTTCCACTAGCGGGAGTCTGTCCAAGCAGTACTTC.

This clonotype was recorded many times. The DNA for the CDR3 is TGTGCCAGCAGCGTAGAGGTTCTAGCGGGTCCTCTATACGAGCAGTACTTC. Translation gives CASSVEVLAGPLYEQYF. This chain joins TRBV7-8 and TRBJ2-7; 8 bases match TRBD2. The CDR3 covers 17 residues. With 5 bases clipped from V and 4 bases from J, the junction kept 16 bases outside the gene matches. The germline CDR1 and CDR2 sequences are SGHVS and FQNEAQ.

This clonotype turned up a few times. This sequence joins TRBV19 and TRBJ2-4; D possibly corresponds to TRBD1 (5 bases). The CDR3 extends over 15 amino acids. Germline V gives CDR1 LNHDA, CDR2 SQIVND (reference sequence). The ends were cut back, 1 base at V and 0 bases at J, with 7 bases in the middle. CDR3 protein: CASSIVGVAKNIQYF. The DNA for the CDR3 is TGTGCCAGTAGTATAGTAGGGGTAGCCAAAAACATTCAGTACTTC.

This clonotype was seen ten or more times. The chain is built from TRBV10-3 and TRBJ2-5, with D possibly being TRBD2 (5 bases). The CDR3 length is 16 residues. V was shortened by 2 bases and J by 5 bases, with 18 bases between the two germline ends. In germline, CDR1 is ENHRY, CDR2 SYGVKD. CDR3 protein: CAISESLRPGWETQYF. The CDR3 DNA is TGTGCCATCAGTGAGAGTTTACGGCCGGGGTGGGAGACCCAGTACTTC.

This rearrangement joins TRBV20-1 to TRBJ1-6; D gene unclear. The germline V and J ends were trimmed by 0 bases and 7 bases, with 13 bases remaining between them. The CDR3 loop spans 15 amino acids. From germline, CDR1 is DFQATT and CDR2 SNEGSKA (reference sequence). For the CDR3, the DNA is TGCAGTGCTAGAGACGTGCCTTTGGGGAATTCACCCCTCCACTTT. Translation gives CSARDVPLGNSPLHF.

CDR3 sequence (DNA): TGTGCCAGCAGCTCCTCGGTAGCGGGTTCCTACGAGCAGTACTTC. This encodes CASSSSVAGSYEQYF. The chain recombines TRBV7-2 with TRBJ2-7; TRBD2 matches at 7 bases. V dropped 4 bases and J dropped 1; count of bases not matched to a gene: 7. CDR1 and CDR2 (germline): SGHTA, FQGNSA. The CDR3 has 15 amino acids.

This clonotype was picked up many times. The rearrangement uses TRBV13 and TRBJ1-5; D unresolved. Germline loops: CDR1 PRHDT, CDR2 FYEKMQ (reference sequence). Deletions cut 3 bases from V and 3 bases from J, with 3 bases between. The CDR3 consists of 12 residues. CDR3: CASSLTNQPQHF. CDR3 sequence (DNA): TGTGCCAGCAGCTTGACCAATCAGCCCCAGCATTTT.

This clonotype was counted many times. For the CDR3, the DNA is TGTGCCAGCAGGGAAAGGACACAACCCTACGAGCAGTACTTC. Amino acid sequence: CASRERTQPYEQYF. V and J are TRBV12-3 or TRBV12-4 and TRBJ2-7, with D possibly being TRBD1 (5 bases). The CDR3 covers 14 residues. The germline V and J ends were trimmed by 6 bases and 2 bases, with 14 bases remaining between them.

This clonotype was seen many times. CDR3 sequence (DNA): TGTGCCAGCAGCCGGGACAGGGACGAGCAGTACTTC. Encoded protein: CASSRDRDEQYF. The chain carries TRBV7-2 and TRBJ2-7, with 9 bases fitting TRBD1. The CDR3 has 12 residues. Looked up from germline, CDR1 is SGHTA and CDR2 is FQGNSA. V shed 5 bases, J shed 5 bases, and the junction held 1 base outside the gene matches.

This clonotype has at least ten counts. The CDR3 does not close with the conserved phenylalanine or tryptophan, likely indicating a read error. The chain uses TRBV7-9 and TRBJ1-1; D perhaps matches TRBD1 (6 bases). V lost 4 bases to trimming and J lost 0 bases, with 12 bases between them. Germline V gives CDR1 SEHNR, CDR2 FQNEAQ (reference sequence). The CDR3 has 15 residues. Written as DNA, the CDR3 is TGTGCCAGCAGCTCACGACAGGAGATGAACACTGAAGCTTTCTCT. Amino acids: CASSSRQEMNTEAFS.

At least ten counts were recorded for this clonotype. The chain recombines TRBV6-5 with TRBJ1-2; 7 nucleotides agree with TRBD1. CDR3 length: 13 amino acids. Germline trimming cut 5 bases from V and 6 bases from J; bases unmatched to any gene: 6. Germline loops: CDR1 MNHEY, CDR2 SVGAGI. The CDR3 coding sequence is TGTGCCAGCAGTCGGACAGGTGACGATGGCTACACCTTC. Translation gives CASSRTGDDGYTF.

This clonotype occurred many times. The chain couples TRBV6-1 to TRBJ1-6; D is possibly TRBD1 (5 bases). CDR1 and CDR2 (germline): MNHNS, SASEGT. This CDR3 has 14 amino acids. Trimming shortened V by 3 bases and J by 9 bases, and 12 bases separated the two germline ends. The CDR3 is CASSELGVGSPLHF. The CDR3 DNA reads TGTGCCAGCAGTGAGTTAGGGGTTGGTTCACCCCTCCACTTT.

This clonotype was observed at least ten times. This CDR3 reads CASSVGMRETQYF. The CDR3 region has the DNA TGTGCCAGCAGTGTAGGGATGCGAGAGACCCAGTACTTC. The chain carries TRBV28 and TRBJ2-5; D remains unclear. The CDR3 spans 13 residues. Germline V lookup: CDR1 MDHEN, CDR2 SYDVKM. The ends were cut back, 5 bases at V and 4 bases at J, with 11 bases in the middle.

This clonotype was recorded at least ten times. The chain couples TRBV19 to TRBJ1-1; D not certain. Germline CDR1 LNHDA, CDR2 SQIVND (reference sequence). Trimming stripped 5 bases from V and 5 bases from J, with 12 bases between. CDR3 size: 13 residues. The CDR3 bases are TGTGCCAGTAGTTCCACTCGGGAAACTGAAGCTTTCTTT. Residues: CASSSTRETEAFF.